The next 8 T cell receptor beta chains were all read from a single sample in a study of blood T cell repertoires in COVID-19. Measured with immunoSEQ multiplex PCR; TCRdb has only the in-frame clones, and not every one. This table has 36,000 or so clones, 90% appearing once. Specimen: peripheral blood. The receptor set was obtained from a human donor in a cohort sampled during active COVID-19.

V gene TRBV3-1 (or the pseudogene TRBV3-2) combines with J gene TRBJ2-1, with 11 bases that match TRBD1. Germline V gene data show CDR1 as LGHDT and CDR2 as YNNKEL (reference sequence). J gave up 3 bases and V 3 bases, and 7 bases lay outside the gene matches. The CDR3 has 17 residues. The CDR3 nucleotides read TGTGCCAGCAGCCACCTGGGACAGGGGGTTAGCTACAATGAGCAGTTCTTC. It translates to CASSHLGQGVSYNEQFF.

This clone was detected only a few times. This rearrangement joins TRBV20-1 to TRBJ2-7, with D possibly being TRBD1 (5 bases). This CDR3 has 11 residues. The V gene's germline CDR1 is DFQATT and CDR2 SNEGSKA (reference sequence). Trimming stripped 2 bases from V and 4 bases from J, with 6 bases between. The CDR3 loop is CSARQGYEQYF. The CDR3 DNA reads TGCAGTGCTAGACAGGGTTACGAGCAGTACTTC.

The chain joins TRBV28 to TRBJ2-7, with 7 nucleotides matching TRBD1. CDR3 size: 15 residues. The V and J ends lost 6 bases and 0 bases, in that order; junction bases with no gene match: 8. The germline V gene encodes CDR1 MDHEN and CDR2 SYDVKM. The CDR3 here is CASSSGTVSSYEQYF. The CDR3 nucleotides read TGTGCCAGCAGCTCCGGGACAGTGAGCTCCTACGAGCAGTACTTC.

The gene calls are TRBV18 and TRBJ2-1, with D hard to call. Germline V gives CDR1 KGHSH, CDR2 LQKENI. V shed 6 bases and J shed 2 bases, with 14 bases lying between them. This CDR3 has 15 residues. CDR3 nucleotides: TGTGCCAGCTCCCCTCCCTCGGGTACCTACAATGAGCAGTTCTTC. This gives the protein CASSPPSGTYNEQFF.

The V and J genes are TRBV28 and TRBJ2-2; tentative D call: TRBD2 (5 bases). With 7 bases removed from V and 5 bases from J, the gap between germline ends came to 11 bases. Germline V gene lookup returns CDR1 MDHEN and CDR2 SYDVKM. CDR3 length: 13 amino acids. In nucleotides, the CDR3 is TGTGCCAGCACCAGCGGCAGGACCGGGGAGCTGTTTTTT. Translation gives CASTSGRTGELFF.

V and J are TRBV5-1 and TRBJ2-1, with D perhaps TRBD2 (6 bases). The CDR3 runs 16 residues. Trimming removed 0 bases at V and 11 bases at J, with 21 bases between. Germline V lookup: CDR1 SGHRS, CDR2 YFSETQ. CDR3 coding DNA: TGCGCCAGCAGCTTGGGGTCCGGGGGACTGGCTGCGAAGCAGTTCTTC. Amino acid sequence: CASSLGSGGLAAKQFF.

As DNA, the CDR3 is TGTGCCAGCAGCCCCGGGACAGGGGACACCGGGGAGCTGTTTTTT. This translates into CASSPGTGDTGELFF. The gene calls are TRBV5-4 and TRBJ2-2, with TRBD1 matching 10 bases. The V gene end was trimmed by 4 bases and the J gene end by 3 bases; junction bases not matched to a gene: 3. Germline-derived CDR1 and CDR2 are SGHNT and YYREEE (reference sequence). This CDR3 has 15 amino acids.

This rearrangement joins TRBV7-9 to TRBJ2-7; maybe TRBD1 (5 bases). The CDR3 totals 14 residues. The V and J ends lost 5 bases and 2 bases respectively, with 13 bases between them. Looked up from germline, CDR1 is SEHNR and CDR2 is FQNEAQ (reference sequence). The CDR3 protein is CASSKGAGTYEQYF. The DNA of the CDR3 is TGTGCCAGCAGCAAGGGTGCAGGGACCTACGAGCAGTACTTC. The full variable domain, completed using reference TRBV7-9 and TRBJ2-7, is DTGVSQNPRHKITKRGQNVTFRCDPISEHNRLYWYRQTLGQGPEFLTYFQNEAQLEKSRLLSDRFSAERPKGSFSTLEIQRTEQGDSAMYLCASSKGAGTYEQYFGPGTRLTVT.